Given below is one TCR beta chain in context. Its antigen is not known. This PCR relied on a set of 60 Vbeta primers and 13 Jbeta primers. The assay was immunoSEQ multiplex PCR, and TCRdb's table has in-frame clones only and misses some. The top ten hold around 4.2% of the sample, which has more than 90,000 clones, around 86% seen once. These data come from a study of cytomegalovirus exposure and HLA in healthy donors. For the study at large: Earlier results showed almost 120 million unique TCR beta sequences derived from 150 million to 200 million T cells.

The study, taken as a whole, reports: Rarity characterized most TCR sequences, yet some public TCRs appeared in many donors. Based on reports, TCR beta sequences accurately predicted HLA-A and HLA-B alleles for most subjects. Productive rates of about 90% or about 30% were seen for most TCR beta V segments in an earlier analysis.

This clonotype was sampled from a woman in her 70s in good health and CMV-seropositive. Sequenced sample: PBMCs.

The CDR3 DNA reads as TGTGCCAGCAGCTTAGTGTGGGCAGGGCGCTACGAGCAGTACTTC. Amino acid sequence: CASSLVWAGRYEQYF. This chain uses TRBV7-2 with TRBJ2-7; maybe TRBD1 (5 bases). Germline CDR1 reads SGHTA; CDR2 reads FQGNSA. V lost 1 base and J 3 bases, leaving 13 bases between the germline ends. The CDR3 sequence is 15 residues long.